Presented here are 18 T cell receptor beta chains from one specimen sequenced in a study of tumor T cells in aggressive B-cell lymphoma. The repertoire was sequenced with immunoSEQ multiplex PCR; TCRdb's copy has only in-frame clones and lacks some. The table has more than 3,500 clones, about nine tenths seen once; the top ten hold 2% to 2.5%. The source material was tumor tissue. All receptors come from an adult with diffuse large B cell lymphoma.

The chain uses TRBV5-1 and TRBJ2-5, with D possibly TRBD2 on 6 matching bases. Germline V gene sequence: CDR1 SGHRS, CDR2 YFSETQ. This CDR3 comprises 14 residues. V lost 5 bases and J 4 bases, leaving 15 bases between the germline ends. In DNA, the CDR3 is TGCGCCAGCAGAGGTATTGGGGGAGGAGAGACCCAGTACTTC. This codes for CASRGIGGGETQYF.

This clone was observed a single time. The chain joins TRBV27 to TRBJ2-3; D possibly corresponds to TRBD2 (6 bases). Trimming removed 2 bases from V and 1 base from J, with 10 bases in between. The CDR3 consists of 15 residues. Per the germline V gene, CDR1 is MNHEY and CDR2 is SMNVEV (reference sequence). CDR3 nucleotide sequence: TGTGCCAGCAGTTTAGGCTGGGAGGGCACAGATACGCAGTATTTT. Encoded protein: CASSLGWEGTDTQYF.

The DNA of the CDR3 is TGTGCCAGCAGCGTTTCGACAGGGGCCTATGGCTACACCTTC. As protein: CASSVSTGAYGYTF. The chain combines TRBV9 with TRBJ1-2; TRBD1 matches 8 bases. The germline CDR1 and CDR2 sequences are SGDLS and YYNGEE. The length of the CDR3 is 14 residues. V shed 2 bases, J shed 4 bases, and the junction held 4 bases outside the gene matches.

This rearrangement joins TRBV27 to TRBJ2-2, with a possible D match to TRBD2 (6 bases). CDR1 and CDR2 (germline): MNHEY, SMNVEV (reference sequence). The CDR3 consists of 15 residues. Between the trimmed V and J ends, which lost 7 bases and 5 bases, there was a span of 17 bases. CDR3 loop: CASTRGSEGTGELFF. Written as DNA, the CDR3 is TGTGCCAGCACCCGGGGGTCCGAGGGTACCGGGGAGCTGTTTTTT.

The V gene is TRBV19, the J gene TRBJ2-7, with D maybe TRBD2 (6 bases). The CDR3 sequence is 12 residues long. The V gene's germline CDR1 is LNHDA and CDR2 SQIVND (reference sequence). V lost 9 bases and J 5 bases, leaving 14 bases between the germline ends. CDR3 protein: CASPESGDEQYF. CDR3 DNA: TGTGCCAGCCCTGAGTCGGGGGACGAGCAGTACTTC.

This clone was counted between two and nine times. This sample also contains other DNA sequences that code for the same CDR3. The rearrangement uses TRBV7-2 and TRBJ2-7; maybe TRBD1 (6 bases). The V gene lost 3 bases and the J gene lost 7 bases, with 13 bases spanning the gap. CDR3 length: 13 amino acids. From germline, CDR1 is SGHTA and CDR2 FQGNSA. In DNA, the CDR3 is TGTGCCAGCAGCTTTTTAGGGCAGGGGGAGCAGTACTTC. It is translated as CASSFLGQGEQYF.

This chain links TRBV28 with TRBJ2-1; 8 bases fit TRBD2. Losses at the gene ends were 8 bases for V and 5 bases for J; bases not matched to a gene: 11. The CDR3 contains 15 residues. Looked up from germline, CDR1 is MDHEN and CDR2 is SYDVKM. Written as DNA, the CDR3 is TGTGCCAGCCGGGGGGGGGCTAGCGGCCACAATGAGCAGTTCTTC. Residues: CASRGGASGHNEQFF.

The chain combines TRBV10-3 with TRBJ2-5; D is possibly TRBD2 (5 bases). This CDR3 is 14 amino acids long. Trimming shortened V by 6 bases and J by 0 bases, and 11 bases separated the two germline ends. Per the germline V gene, CDR1 is ENHRY and CDR2 is SYGVKD. In DNA, the CDR3 is TGTGCCATCAGGGAGGCGCGGGACCAAGAGACCCAGTACTTC. Residues: CAIREARDQETQYF.

The V and J genes are TRBV5-6 and TRBJ2-5, with D maybe TRBD1 (5 bases). V lost 4 bases, J lost 11 bases, and 21 bases lay in between. The CDR3 is 14 amino acids. Germline CDR1 and CDR2: SGHDT and YYEEEE. The DNA of the CDR3 is TGTGCCAGCAGCCGGGCAGGGTCCTTAGTTCAGCAGTACTTC. This codes for CASSRAGSLVQQYF.

The rearrangement joins TRBV7-9 to TRBJ2-5; D remains unclear. The V gene's germline CDR1 is SEHNR and CDR2 FQNEAQ (reference sequence). V was clipped by 6 bases and J by 2 bases, with 19 bases between them. The CDR3 consists of 16 residues. CDR3 in DNA: TGTGCCAGCAGACCCCCCGTTGAGAGAAAACAAGAGACCCAGTACTTC. This codes for CASRPPVERKQETQYF.

This clone was recorded only once. The chain combines TRBV6-1 with TRBJ2-1; TRBD1 might be the D (6 bases). The germline V gene has CDR1 MNHNS and CDR2 SASEGT. This CDR3 is 15 amino acids long. V lost 0 bases to trimming and J lost 7 bases, with 13 bases between them. DNA for the CDR3: TGTGCCAGCAGTGAAGCAACAGGGTTGGGGAATGAGCAGTTCTTC. Its protein product is CASSEATGLGNEQFF.

As concerns this clone: The junction departs from germline at one end; a sequencing error may be responsible. The chain combines TRBV11-2 with TRBJ2-3; TRBD2 agrees at 7 bases. Germline V gene sequence: CDR1 SGHAT, CDR2 FQNNGV. The CDR3 spans 15 residues. The DNA of the CDR3 is TGTGCCAGCAGCCCCCGGGGGAGGGCCGCAGATATGCAGTATTTT. It is translated as CASSPRGRAADMQYF.

This clone occurred once. The V and J genes are TRBV6-6 and TRBJ1-1; D ambiguous. The length of the CDR3 is 12 residues. From germline, CDR1 is MNHNY and CDR2 SVGAGI (reference sequence). V was shortened by 2 bases and J by 5 bases, with 6 bases between the two germline ends. The CDR3 DNA reads as TGTGCCAGCAGTTACAGAGTAACTGAAGCTTTCTTT. As protein: CASSYRVTEAFF.

The chain recombines TRBV7-9 with TRBJ2-5; 7 nucleotides match TRBD2. This CDR3 region has 15 residues. Germline lookup yields CDR1 SEHNR and CDR2 FQNEAQ (reference sequence). V was clipped by 5 bases and J by 1 base; unmatched bases: 7. CDR3 loop: CASSRVGGSQETQYF. CDR3 bases: TGTGCCAGCAGCCGAGTGGGGGGGAGCCAAGAGACCCAGTACTTC.

J is TRBJ2-5 and V is TRBV7-6, with 16 bases lining up with TRBD2. V was pared by 1 base and J by 4 bases, with 12 bases of the junction left unmatched. Germline lookup yields CDR1 SGHVS and CDR2 FNYEAQ. The CDR3 consists of 20 residues. CDR3 coding DNA: TGTGCCAGCAGCTTAGGAGGTCCGGGACTAGCGGGAGGGCGGGGAGAGACCCAGTACTTC. Translated: CASSLGGPGLAGGRGETQYF.

This clone was recorded only once. The chain employs TRBV30 and TRBJ1-2; 8 nucleotides align to TRBD1. The J segment lost 1 base and the V segment lost 3 bases, leaving 1 base of the junction unmatched. The length of the CDR3 is 13 residues. Per the germline V gene, CDR1 is GTSNPN and CDR2 is SVGIG (reference sequence). The CDR3 loop is CAWSDRGNYGYTF. As DNA, the CDR3 is TGTGCCTGGAGCGACAGGGGTAACTATGGCTACACCTTC.

The V call is TRBV11-1, the J call TRBJ1-6; a possible D gene is TRBD1 (5 bases). The germline CDR1 and CDR2 sequences are SGHAT and FQDESV (reference sequence). CDR3 size: 15 residues. Trimming removed 1 base at V and 8 bases at J, with 12 bases between. CDR3 protein: CASSLVGAGHSPLHF. The CDR3, as DNA: TGTGCCAGCAGCTTAGTTGGAGCAGGGCATTCACCCCTCCACTTT.

This rearrangement joins TRBV6-1 to TRBJ2-5, with 9 bases fitting TRBD1. J gave up 5 bases and V 8 bases, and 6 bases lay outside the gene matches. This CDR3 has 13 residues. Germline CDR1 MNHNS, CDR2 SASEGT. CDR3 sequence: CASSGQGMETQYF. The CDR3 DNA is TGTGCCAGCTCGGGACAGGGAATGGAGACCCAGTACTTC.